Each of the 27 T cell receptor beta chains below was sequenced from the same sample in a study of control samples from healthy donors and cancer patients (dated by TCRdb to the early 2020s). Libraries were constructed by the immunoSEQ multiplex PCR assay. TCRdb holds this immuneACCESS table with in-frame rearrangements only. Some clones are missing; in checked studies, unresolved V genes explain under half, and the rest has no known cause. This sample holds tens of thousands of clones; approximately 93% were observed only once. The ten biggest clones cover about 1.3% of the sample. Input material: PBMCs. The receptor set was obtained from a middle-aged woman with lung cancer.

The V and J genes are TRBV5-4 and TRBJ1-1, with a possible D match to TRBD1 (5 bases). Germline CDR1 reads SGHNT; CDR2 reads YYREEE (reference sequence). V was pared by 7 bases and J by 6 bases, with 16 bases between. This CDR3 is built from 13 residues. The CDR3 here is CASGWGELPEAFF. The CDR3 bases are TGTGCCAGCGGATGGGGGGAGCTCCCTGAAGCTTTCTTT.

V and J are TRBV28 and TRBJ1-6; no clear D. V was trimmed by 5 bases and J by 7 bases, leaving 12 bases between them. Germline V gene sequence: CDR1 MDHEN, CDR2 SYDVKM. This CDR3 has 14 residues. The CDR3 here is CASSPPWGNSPLHF. The CDR3 DNA is TGTGCCAGCAGTCCACCGTGGGGAAATTCACCCCTCCACTTT.

The chain employs TRBV20-1 and TRBJ2-3; D not certain. Trimming took off 3 bases at V and 1 base at J, with 11 bases between the two ends. Germline CDR1 reads DFQATT; CDR2 reads SNEGSKA (reference sequence). The CDR3 covers 14 residues. For the CDR3, the DNA is TGCAGTGCTAGTATTAGGGTTGGCACAGATACGCAGTATTTT. Encoded protein: CSASIRVGTDTQYF.

CDR3 region: CASEEDRSNYEQYF. The DNA for the CDR3 is TGTGCCAGCGAGGAGGACAGGTCGAACTACGAGCAGTACTTC. The chain is built from TRBV28 and TRBJ2-7; 7 bases match TRBD1. After removal of 8 bases from V and 3 bases from J, the junction contained 10 bases not matched to a gene. This CDR3 has 14 residues. Per germline, CDR1 MDHEN and CDR2 SYDVKM.

The rearrangement uses TRBV2 and TRBJ1-1, with D uncertain. Per the germline V gene, CDR1 is SNHLY and CDR2 is FYNNEI. The CDR3 extends over 12 amino acids. Trimming removed 5 bases at V and 2 bases at J, with 6 bases between. The chain's CDR3 is CASSTKNTEAFF. In nucleotides, the CDR3 is TGTGCCAGCAGTACAAAAAACACTGAAGCTTTCTTT.

The rearrangement links TRBV24-1 to TRBJ2-1, with D unresolved. V was clipped by 4 bases and J by 8 bases, with 11 bases between them. Germline CDR1 reads KGHDR; CDR2 reads SFDVKD. The CDR3 has 13 amino acids. The CDR3 coding sequence is TGTGCCACCAGTGACCAGTGGATGGATGAGCAGTTCTTC. It is translated as CATSDQWMDEQFF.

CDR3 protein: CASIGATNEKLFF. CDR3 bases: TGTGCCAGCATCGGGGCAACTAATGAAAAACTGTTTTTT. The rearrangement links TRBV7-9 to TRBJ1-4; no clear D gene. The CDR3 has 13 residues. V was cut by 7 bases and J by 0 bases, with 6 bases left in between. Germline V gene lookup returns CDR1 SEHNR and CDR2 FQNEAQ (reference sequence).

This sequence joins TRBV6-1 and TRBJ1-3; TRBD1 agrees at 7 bases. The germline V gene has CDR1 MNHNS and CDR2 SASEGT. CDR3 size: 16 residues. The J segment lost 0 bases and the V segment lost 5 bases, leaving 7 bases of the junction unmatched. The chain's CDR3 is CASSQGTVLSGNTIYF. In DNA form, the CDR3 reads TGTGCCAGCAGTCAAGGGACAGTCCTCTCTGGAAACACCATATATTTT.

The J gene is TRBJ1-2, the V gene TRBV5-1, with 10 positions matching TRBD1. There are 14 residues in the CDR3. J was trimmed by 8 bases and V by 3 bases; bases with no gene match: 7. The germline CDR1 and CDR2 sequences are SGHRS and YFSETQ. The CDR3, as DNA: TGCGCCAGCAGCTCGGGACAGGGGTTCAGGGGCTACACCTTC. Its protein is CASSSGQGFRGYTF.

This clone was seen just once. The chain links TRBV5-1 to TRBJ1-2; D is unclear. The germline gives CDR1 SGHRS, CDR2 YFSETQ. Trimming took off 5 bases at V and 6 bases at J, with 17 bases between the two ends. CDR3 length: 14 amino acids. Here the CDR3 reads CASRRMSESDGYTF. Written as DNA, the CDR3 is TGCGCCAGCAGGAGGATGTCAGAGTCGGATGGCTACACCTTC.

The genes are TRBV2 and TRBJ1-1, with TRBD1 matching 8 bases. The ends lost 4 bases at V and 0 bases at J; junction bases unmatched: 1. CDR3 size: 14 residues. Germline CDR1 and CDR2: SNHLY and FYNNEI. The CDR3 bases are TGTGCCAGCAGTGGACAGGGGATGAACACTGAAGCTTTCTTT. Translating gives CASSGQGMNTEAFF.

The chain employs TRBV19 and TRBJ1-4; 8 bases fit TRBD1. This CDR3 is 13 amino acids long. Germline assignment: CDR1 LNHDA and CDR2 SQIVND (reference sequence). After removal of 7 bases from V and 8 bases from J, the junction contained 6 bases not matched to a gene. In DNA form, the CDR3 reads TGTGCCAGTACCCCAGGGGGCGCGGAAAAACTGTTTTTT. Amino acid sequence: CASTPGGAEKLFF.

The gene calls are TRBV18 and TRBJ1-5, with D possibly TRBD1 on 5 matching bases. CDR1 and CDR2 from the germline V gene are KGHSH and LQKENI. There are 14 residues in the CDR3. Trimming pared 6 bases from V and 6 bases from J, leaving 15 bases between. CDR3 nucleotide sequence: TGTGCCAGCTCCCCCTCGACGGGGGGTCAGCCCCAGCATTTT. Its translation is CASSPSTGGQPQHF.

This clone was observed a single time. The chain carries TRBV4-1 and TRBJ1-5; 9 bases are shared with TRBD1. Germline V gene data show CDR1 as MGHRA and CDR2 as YSYEKL. The CDR3 sequence is 14 residues long. The ends lost 1 base at V and 6 bases at J; junction bases unmatched: 1. The CDR3, as DNA: TGCGCCAGCAGCCAAGGGACAGGGGTTCAGCCCCAGCATTTT. Translated, it gives CASSQGTGVQPQHF.

The chain carries TRBV7-6 and TRBJ2-7, with unresolved D. The CDR3 contains 14 residues. V dropped 4 bases and J dropped 7 bases, with 17 bases sitting between them. In germline, CDR1 is SGHVS, CDR2 FNYEAQ. The CDR3 DNA reads as TGTGCCAGCAGCTCGGACCAGACCTCGAGAGAGCAGTACTTC. The encoded protein is CASSSDQTSREQYF.

J is TRBJ2-4 and V is TRBV4-1; D is perhaps TRBD1 (6 bases). CDR1 is MGHRA and CDR2 is YSYEKL in the germline V gene. This CDR3 has 16 amino acids. V was pared by 4 bases and J by 8 bases, with 21 bases between. The CDR3 DNA reads TGCGCCAGCAGCCTCTGGACGGAGTCTAAGGGGGACATTCAGTACTTC. It codes for CASSLWTESKGDIQYF.

The chain uses TRBV19 and TRBJ2-1, with 15 nucleotides matching TRBD2. V dropped 9 bases and J dropped 10; count of bases not matched to a gene: 7. CDR3 size: 14 residues. Germline CDR1 is LNHDA and CDR2 is SQIVND (reference sequence). The CDR3 DNA is TGTGCCAGCTGGACTAGCGGGGGGGCGAGGGAGCAGTTCTTC. Its protein is CASWTSGGAREQFF.

The chain combines TRBV4-1 with TRBJ2-1; TRBD1 aligns across 11 bases. The V gene end was trimmed by 1 base and the J gene end by 15 bases; junction bases not matched to a gene: 8. This CDR3 is 14 amino acids long. Germline CDR1 is MGHRA and CDR2 is YSYEKL. CDR3 in amino acids: CASSQAGTGTGGFF. DNA of the CDR3: TGCGCCAGCAGCCAAGCCGGAACCGGGACAGGGGGGTTCTTC.

The J gene is TRBJ1-4, the V gene TRBV11-2; TRBD1 aligns across 8 bases. Germline V gene sequence: CDR1 SGHAT, CDR2 FQNNGV. The ends lost 5 bases at V and 8 bases at J; junction bases unmatched: 10. CDR3 length: 15 amino acids. CDR3: CASSPGTGELEKLFF. In nucleotides, the CDR3 is TGTGCCAGCAGCCCCGGGACAGGTGAATTAGAAAAACTGTTTTTT.

V and J are TRBV2 and TRBJ2-3; D tentatively reads TRBD1 or TRBD2 (5 bases each). Looked up from germline, CDR1 is SNHLY and CDR2 is FYNNEI. This CDR3 comprises 16 residues. Trimming removed 7 bases at V and 2 bases at J, with 19 bases between. Here the CDR3 reads CASNPTGRGVTDTQYF. The DNA of the CDR3 is TGTGCCAGCAATCCAACCGGACGAGGGGTCACAGATACGCAGTATTTT.

The chain employs TRBV5-6 and TRBJ1-3; 8 nucleotides align to TRBD1. The V segment lost 0 bases and the J segment 2 bases; nucleotides outside the gene matches: 4. This CDR3 is 16 amino acids long. Germline V gene sequence: CDR1 SGHDT, CDR2 YYEEEE. CDR3 amino acids: CASSLVSGGAGNTIYF. The CDR3 DNA sequence: TGTGCCAGCAGCTTGGTGTCAGGGGGCGCTGGAAACACCATATATTTT. Together with reference TRBV5-6 and TRBJ1-3, the CDR3 gives the full variable domain: DAGVTQSPTHLIKTRGQQVTLRCSPKSGHDTVSWYQQALGQGPQFIFQYYEEEERQRGNFPDRFSGHQFPNYSSELNVNALLLGDSALYLCASSLVSGGAGNTIYFGEGSWLTVV.

The chain links TRBV9 to TRBJ2-3; D unclear. The CDR3 totals 15 residues. Germline loops: CDR1 SGDLS, CDR2 YYNGEE. Trimming shortened V by 0 bases and J by 1 base, and 9 bases separated the two germline ends. CDR3 nucleotide sequence: TGTGCCAGCAGCGTAGTGTCTGCGGGCACAGATACGCAGTATTTT. It specifies CASSVVSAGTDTQYF.

The DNA for the CDR3 is TGTGCCAGCAGTCCCACTGCCGCTTGGCTTGCTGGGGCCAACGTCCTGACTTTC. This encodes CASSPTAAWLAGANVLTF. The rearrangement links TRBV27 to TRBJ2-6; D is ambiguous. Germline V gene sequence: CDR1 MNHEY, CDR2 SMNVEV (reference sequence). The CDR3 loop spans 18 amino acids. V shed 5 bases and J shed 2 bases, with 19 bases lying between them.

This chain uses TRBV4-1 with TRBJ2-5; D unclear. The length of the CDR3 is 13 residues. The germline V gene encodes CDR1 MGHRA and CDR2 YSYEKL. V was clipped by 2 bases and J by 4 bases, with 8 bases between them. The CDR3 DNA reads as TGCGCCAGCAGCCAATTCCCGGGAGAGACCCAGTACTTC. Translation gives CASSQFPGETQYF.

This clone appeared once. The chain has TRBV6-5 and TRBJ2-3; no definite D call. The CDR3 sequence is 15 residues long. Germline CDR1 is MNHEY and CDR2 is SVGAGI. Trimming cost V 1 base and J 3 bases, with 11 bases left between them. The CDR3 DNA follows: TGTGCCAGCAGTTACTACCGGCGCGGTACAGATACGCAGTATTTT. Translating gives CASSYYRRGTDTQYF.

V is TRBV7-9 and J is TRBJ2-7; D unresolved. The germline V gene has CDR1 SEHNR and CDR2 FQNEAQ (reference sequence). Deletions cut 5 bases from V and 6 bases from J, with 11 bases between. The CDR3 has 12 residues. CDR3 DNA sequence: TGTGCCAGCAGCAACTTACTAACCGAGCAGTACTTC. Protein product: CASSNLLTEQYF.

The chain joins TRBV27 to TRBJ2-7; 11 nucleotides agree with TRBD2. CDR1 is MNHEY and CDR2 is SMNVEV in the germline V gene (reference sequence). CDR3 size: 15 residues. V lost 5 bases and J lost 7; bases outside the gene matches: 10. The CDR3 protein is CASSPPGLAELEQYF. The CDR3 bases are TGTGCCAGCAGTCCGCCGGGACTAGCGGAACTAGAGCAGTACTTC.